Below, 21 T cell receptor beta chains from the same sample are listed, as sequenced in a study of shared clonotypes between healthy human individuals. Some clones are missing from TCRdb's copy, which holds only in-frame ones; the method was immunoSEQ multiplex PCR. This table holds almost 700,000 clones, approximately 90% found once. Naive CD8 cells lacked CD45RO and underwent positive selection for CCR7, leaving out terminally differentiated effector memory CD45RA+ cells. Sequenced material: naive CD8+ T cells sorted from blood. The receptors were gathered from a young man in good health.

The V call is TRBV19, the J call TRBJ2-3; TRBD2 is a possible D gene (6 bases). The CDR3 is 13 residues long. Trimming stripped 3 bases from V and 6 bases from J, with 10 bases between. Germline V gene data show CDR1 as LNHDA and CDR2 as SQIVND (reference sequence). The CDR3 here is CASSIGTGDTQYF. DNA of the CDR3: TGTGCCAGTAGTATCGGGACTGGGGATACGCAGTATTTT.

This clone showed up just once. This rearrangement joins TRBV4-1 to TRBJ2-7, with 8 bases identical to TRBD2. This CDR3 spans 15 amino acids. The trim removed 7 bases at V and 2 bases at J, leaving 10 bases unmatched. CDR1 and CDR2 from the germline V gene are MGHRA and YSYEKL. The CDR3 DNA reads TGCGCCAGCACCCGGGGGGGGCGAATCGCCTACGAGCAGTACTTC. Its protein product is CASTRGGRIAYEQYF.

This chain links TRBV27 with TRBJ2-7; TRBD1 matches 8 bases. The CDR3 is 16 residues long. Germline-derived CDR1 and CDR2 are MNHEY and SMNVEV (reference sequence). With 4 bases clipped from V and 7 bases from J, the junction kept 15 bases outside the gene matches. The CDR3 bases are TGTGCCAGCAGTTCCACTGACAGGGGCGCCAGGTGGGAGCAGTACTTC. It is translated as CASSSTDRGARWEQYF.

This rearrangement joins TRBV7-3 to TRBJ2-1; unclear D gene. Trimming removed 4 bases at V and 0 bases at J, with 10 bases between. This CDR3 region has 15 residues. Germline values: CDR1 SGHTA, CDR2 FQGTGA. CDR3 bases: TGTGCCAGCAGCTCAAGGGTGAACTCCTACAATGAGCAGTTCTTC. The encoded protein is CASSSRVNSYNEQFF.

The chain carries TRBV6-6 and TRBJ2-7; 10 bases line up with TRBD2. The CDR3 consists of 14 residues. Germline CDR1 MNHNY, CDR2 SVGAGI (reference sequence). Trimming removed 6 bases from V and 0 bases from J; junction bases left unmatched: 2. CDR3 region: CASRSSGSSYEQYF. For the CDR3, the DNA is TGTGCCAGCAGGTCTAGCGGGAGCTCCTACGAGCAGTACTTC.

The chain links TRBV15 to TRBJ2-2; D remains unclear. Germline assignment: CDR1 LNHNV and CDR2 YYDKDF (reference sequence). The V gene lost 0 bases and the J gene lost 6 bases, with 23 bases spanning the gap. This CDR3 contains 19 residues. The DNA for the CDR3 is TGTGCCACCAGCAGAGATCTACGGCTCTCAGGTTTTAGATCCGGGGAGCTGTTTTTT. Translation: CATSRDLRLSGFRSGELFF.

The CDR3 DNA sequence: TGTGCCAGCAGCACCTTCCCACAGATGATGAACACTGAAGCTTTCTTT. Its translation is CASSTFPQMMNTEAFF. This chain links TRBV6-6 with TRBJ1-1; D remains unclear. The CDR3 extends over 16 amino acids. Per the germline V gene, CDR1 is MNHNY and CDR2 is SVGAGI (reference sequence). The V end lost 6 bases, the J end lost 0 bases, and 17 bases lay between the germline ends.

The chain has TRBV7-9 and TRBJ2-1; 9 nucleotides agree with TRBD1. Per the germline V gene, CDR1 is SEHNR and CDR2 is FQNEAQ (reference sequence). This CDR3 region has 14 residues. The V and J ends lost 1 base and 14 bases, in that order; junction bases with no gene match: 9. The DNA for the CDR3 is TGTGCCAGCAGCTTAGAGATACCGGGGACAGGGAAGTTCTTC. It specifies CASSLEIPGTGKFF. The full variable domain, with the rest looked up from reference TRBV7-9 and TRBJ2-1, is DTGVSQNPRHKITKRGQNVTFRCDPISEHNRLYWYRQTLGQGPEFLTYFQNEAQLEKSRLLSDRFSAERPKGSFSTLEIQRTEQGDSAMYLCASSLEIPGTGKFFGPGTRLTVL.

To note about this clone: This sample includes further DNA sequences coding for the same CDR3. This sequence joins TRBV7-9 and TRBJ2-1; 9 bases line up with TRBD2. Germline CDR1 and CDR2: SEHNR and FQNEAQ (reference sequence). J lost 0 bases, V lost 5 bases, and 5 bases had no gene match. The CDR3 spans 16 residues. CDR3 residues: CASSPLAGSSYNEQFF. Written as DNA, the CDR3 is TGTGCCAGCAGCCCTCTAGCGGGAAGCTCCTACAATGAGCAGTTCTTC. Drawing the rest from reference TRBV7-9 and TRBJ2-1, the complete variable domain is DTGVSQNPRHKITKRGQNVTFRCDPISEHNRLYWYRQTLGQGPEFLTYFQNEAQLEKSRLLSDRFSAERPKGSFSTLEIQRTEQGDSAMYLCASSPLAGSSYNEQFFGPGTRLTVL.

The CDR3 coding sequence is TGTGCCAGCAGTCCCACAACCACAGATACGCAGTATTTT. This encodes CASSPTTTDTQYF. V gene TRBV27 combines with J gene TRBJ2-3; D uncertain. V was cut by 5 bases and J by 2 bases, with 8 bases left in between. The CDR3 sequence is 13 residues long. CDR1 is MNHEY and CDR2 is SMNVEV in the germline V gene (reference sequence).

This clone was recorded only once. The chain uses TRBV7-6 and TRBJ1-4; D ambiguous. The CDR3 runs to 11 residues. V lost 5 bases and J lost 5, with 3 bases in between. Germline loops: CDR1 SGHVS, CDR2 FNYEAQ. The CDR3 DNA reads as TGTGCCAGCAGCACCAATGAAAAACTGTTTTTT. Protein product: CASSTNEKLFF.

This chain links TRBV6-5 with TRBJ1-2; D may be TRBD1 (5 bases). Germline values: CDR1 MNHEY, CDR2 SVGAGI. This CDR3 spans 12 amino acids. The V end lost 5 bases, the J end lost 6 bases, and 10 bases lay between the germline ends. In DNA form, the CDR3 reads TGTGCCAGCAGTGCGCAGGGTGATGGCTACACCTTC. Protein product: CASSAQGDGYTF.

The V and J genes are TRBV11-3 and TRBJ2-1, with D perhaps TRBD1 (6 bases). Germline V gene sequence: CDR1 SGHNT, CDR2 YENEEA. This CDR3 has 18 amino acids. V lost 5 bases to trimming and J lost 3 bases, with 23 bases between them. This CDR3 reads CASSPRDTGGIHYNEQFF. The CDR3 DNA reads as TGTGCCAGCAGCCCCCGGGACACAGGAGGAATACACTACAATGAGCAGTTCTTC.

Remarks on this clone: The sample contains more than one DNA sequence encoding this CDR3. V usage is TRBV9 and J usage is TRBJ2-1; TRBD2 is a possible D gene (6 bases). Trimming stripped 2 bases from V and 6 bases from J, with 9 bases between. Germline CDR1 and CDR2: SGDLS and YYNGEE. The CDR3 is made up of 13 amino acids. The CDR3 nucleotides are TGTGCCAGCAGCGTGGGACTCAGCAATGAGCAGTTCTTC. Protein: CASSVGLSNEQFF.

The chain's CDR3 is CATSWVGQDTQYF. The CDR3 DNA reads TGCGCTACTTCCTGGGTAGGGCAAGATACGCAGTATTTT. The chain couples TRBV10-2 to TRBJ2-3; no firm D call. Germline V gene sequence: CDR1 WSHSY, CDR2 SAAADI. CDR3 size: 13 residues.

The chain carries TRBV7-9 and TRBJ2-1; the D gene is possibly TRBD2 (6 bases). The CDR3 is 13 residues long. V lost 5 bases, J lost 8 bases, and 13 bases lay in between. Germline V gene sequence: CDR1 SEHNR, CDR2 FQNEAQ (reference sequence). Written as DNA, the CDR3 is TGTGCCAGCAGCCAACCACTAGCAGATGAGCAGTTCTTC. It yields the protein CASSQPLADEQFF.

The CDR3 region is CASSGPGGARRPNEQFF. The CDR3 DNA follows: TGTGCCAGCAGTGGACCAGGGGGCGCGAGACGACCCAATGAGCAGTTCTTC. The chain combines TRBV6-1 with TRBJ2-1, with 8 nucleotides matching TRBD1. CDR1 is MNHNS, CDR2 SASEGT, per germline. V lost 4 bases and J lost 6; bases outside the gene matches: 14. This CDR3 comprises 17 residues.

The genes are TRBV6-6 and TRBJ1-4, with 7 nucleotides matching TRBD1. Trimming at V came to 4 bases and at J to 5 bases, leaving 10 bases not matched to a gene. There are 16 residues in the CDR3. Germline values: CDR1 MNHNY, CDR2 SVGAGI (reference sequence). CDR3: CASSSSDRAANEKLFF. The CDR3 DNA sequence: TGTGCCAGCAGTTCCTCTGACAGGGCTGCCAATGAAAAACTGTTTTTT.

This CDR3 reads CASSPIDGANYEQYF. The CDR3 DNA is TGCGCCAGCAGCCCTATCGACGGGGCGAATTACGAGCAGTACTTC. This chain uses TRBV4-1 with TRBJ2-7, with D perhaps assigned TRBD1 or TRBD2 (5 bases each). Trimming took off 4 bases at V and 4 bases at J, with 17 bases between the two ends. CDR3 length: 15 amino acids. Per germline, CDR1 MGHRA and CDR2 YSYEKL.

The gene calls are TRBV9 and TRBJ2-1; 11 bases fit TRBD2. The CDR3 covers 16 residues. Germline V gene lookup returns CDR1 SGDLS and CDR2 YYNGEE. After removal of 4 bases from V and 1 base from J, the junction contained 4 bases not matched to a gene. In DNA form, the CDR3 reads TGTGCCAGCAGCTCTAGCGGGAGGACATCCTACAATGAGCAGTTCTTC. Its protein is CASSSSGRTSYNEQFF.

The chain links TRBV7-9 to TRBJ2-7, with TRBD2 as a possible D gene (6 bases). CDR1 and CDR2 from the germline V gene are SEHNR and FQNEAQ (reference sequence). The CDR3 is 13 amino acids. V was shortened by 3 bases and J by 4 bases, with 10 bases between the two germline ends. CDR3 region: CASSLNGLYEQYF. CDR3 DNA sequence: TGTGCCAGCAGCTTGAACGGACTATACGAGCAGTACTTC.